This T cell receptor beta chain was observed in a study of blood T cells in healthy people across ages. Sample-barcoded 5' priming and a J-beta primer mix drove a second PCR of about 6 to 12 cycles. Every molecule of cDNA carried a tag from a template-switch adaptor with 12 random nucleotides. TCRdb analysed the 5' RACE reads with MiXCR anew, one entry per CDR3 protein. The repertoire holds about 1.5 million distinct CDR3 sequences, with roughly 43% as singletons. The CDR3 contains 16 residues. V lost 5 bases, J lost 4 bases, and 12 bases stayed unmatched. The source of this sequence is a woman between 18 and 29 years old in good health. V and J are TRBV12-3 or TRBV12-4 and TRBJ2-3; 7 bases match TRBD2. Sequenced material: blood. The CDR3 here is CASSHQRGPGADTQYF. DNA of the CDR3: TGTGCCAGCAGTCACCAGCGGGGACCAGGAGCAGATACGCAGTATTTT.